This T cell receptor (beta chain) was identified during a study of blood T cell repertoires in COVID-19. Clinical history as reported by participants underpinned cohort assignment. The recovered donors of Cohort 3 showed two negative PCRs, clearance, or symptom resolution. Source study methods: Amplifying reference gene primers gave estimates of nucleated cell counts. Data came from immunoSEQ multiplex PCR; TCRdb stores just in-frame clones and leaves some out. The V and J calls and clone size are taken from that table; D and trimming were inferred from the DNA. The sample holds 400,000 to 450,000 clones, 80% to 90% seen once. V shed 2 bases and J 7 bases; nucleotides not matched to a gene: 3. The CDR3 is 14 amino acids. Per the germline V gene, CDR1 is MNHEY and CDR2 is SVGAGI.

The chain joins TRBV6-5 to TRBJ1-4; 8 bases are a match to TRBD1. Sequenced material: PBMCs or T cells enriched from blood (not recorded which). This TCR derives from a man aged 25 to 45 who had recovered from COVID-19. CDR3 nucleotide sequence: TGTGCCAGCAGTTACGGTACAGGGGGTGAAAAACTGTTTTTT. It codes for CASSYGTGGEKLFF.